The present T cell receptor beta chain was sequenced within a study of blood T cell repertoires in COVID-19. Study-wide context: Acute-phase and convalescent COVID-19 samples originated in the United States, Italy and Spain. T cells, B-cell-depleted T cells, or PBMCs supplied cDNA or gDNA.

Using immunoSEQ multiplex PCR, the repertoire was profiled, and TCRdb retains in-frame clones only, with some absent. The data hold roughly 50,000 clones, with approximately 84% observed a single time. The sequence was obtained from a human donor with active COVID-19. The donor label of this sample is uncertain. The sequenced sample consisted of peripheral blood.

The CDR3 bases are TGTGCCAGCAGCTGGGGGACAGGTAGCACTGAAGCTTTCTTT. This translates into CASSWGTGSTEAFF. V gene TRBV5-6 combines with J gene TRBJ1-1, with 8 positions matching TRBD1. CDR1 is SGHDT and CDR2 is YYEEEE in the germline V gene. The J segment lost 4 bases and the V segment lost 3 bases, leaving 5 bases of the junction unmatched. CDR3 length: 14 residues.